Below, 16 T cell receptor beta chains from the same sample are listed, as sequenced in a study of T cell responses to AZD1222 COVID-19 vaccine. Using immunoSEQ multiplex PCR, the repertoire was profiled, and TCRdb retains in-frame clones only, with some absent. In the table there are about 140,000 clones, about 88% of which are singletons. The source material was peripheral blood, sampled on day 0 of AZD1222 vaccination. The receptors were gathered from an adult in good health.

The V and J genes are TRBV5-1 and TRBJ2-2; D might be TRBD1 (6 bases). This CDR3 has 15 amino acids. V shed 4 bases and J shed 7 bases, with 17 bases lying between them. The germline V gene has CDR1 SGHRS and CDR2 YFSETQ. The CDR3 reads CASSHKQTGGGELFF. CDR3 nucleotide sequence: TGCGCCAGCAGCCACAAACAGACAGGCGGCGGGGAGCTGTTTTTT.

Here the CDR3 DNA reads TGCGCCAGCAGTCACGTCAGGATGAACACTGAAGCTTTCTTT. Encoded protein: CASSHVRMNTEAFF. The J gene is TRBJ1-1, the V gene TRBV23-1; no firm D call. TRBV23-1 has ORF status, its function being uncertain. This CDR3 contains 14 residues. Trimming took off 3 bases at V and 0 bases at J, with 8 bases between the two ends.

The count of this clone is one. The chain combines TRBV30 with TRBJ2-7; 7 bases fit TRBD2. Germline CDR1 is GTSNPN and CDR2 is SVGIG (reference sequence). V lost 4 bases, J lost 4 bases, and 13 bases stayed unmatched. The CDR3 consists of 15 residues. The DNA for the CDR3 is TGTGCCTGGATCTCCCACTTGCGGGAGTCGTACGAGCAGTACTTC. Its protein is CAWISHLRESYEQYF.

The chain combines TRBV10-2 with TRBJ1-2, with D possibly matching TRBD1 (5 bases). Trimming removed 6 bases at V and 5 bases at J, with 13 bases between. This CDR3 contains 13 residues. CDR1 is WSHSY, CDR2 SAAADI, per germline. Here the CDR3 DNA reads TGCGCCAGCAGGGGGGGGGAAACGTATGGCTACACCTTC. It translates to CASRGGETYGYTF.

In this sample, this clone turned up a few times. V usage is TRBV19 and J usage is TRBJ2-7; D uncertain. V lost 4 bases to trimming and J lost 3 bases, with 13 bases between them. This CDR3 spans 14 amino acids. Germline loops: CDR1 LNHDA, CDR2 SQIVND (reference sequence). The CDR3 DNA is TGTGCCAGTAGTAACCCGGGCCAAGACTACGAGCAGTACTTC. This encodes CASSNPGQDYEQYF.

The genes are TRBV5-1 and TRBJ1-2; 8 bases map to TRBD1. V was clipped by 3 bases and J by 4 bases; unmatched bases: 8. The germline gives CDR1 SGHRS, CDR2 YFSETQ. CDR3 size: 15 residues. The CDR3 DNA follows: TGCGCCAGCAGCTCTGAAGACAGGGGCGTCTATGGCTACACCTTC. This translates into CASSSEDRGVYGYTF. The variable domain in full, completed from reference TRBV5-1 and TRBJ1-2, reads KAGVTQTPRYLIKTRGQQVTLSCSPISGHRSVSWYQQTPGQGLQFLFEYFSETQRNKGNFPGRFSGRQFSNSRSEMNVSTLELGDSALYLCASSSEDRGVYGYTFGSGTRLTVV.

The rearrangement joins TRBV19 to TRBJ1-5; D remains ambiguous. This CDR3 region has 14 residues. Germline CDR1 LNHDA, CDR2 SQIVND (reference sequence). Trimming cost V 3 bases and J 1 base, with 7 bases left between them. CDR3 sequence reads: CASSIWLSNQPQHF. CDR3 nucleotide sequence: TGTGCCAGTAGTATTTGGCTAAGCAATCAGCCCCAGCATTTT.

The V and J genes are TRBV6-5 and TRBJ2-6; TRBD1 agrees at 7 bases. This CDR3 is built from 15 residues. J gave up 4 bases and V 2 bases, and 2 bases lay outside the gene matches. Looked up from germline, CDR1 is MNHEY and CDR2 is SVGAGI. CDR3 DNA: TGTGCCAGCAGTTACAGGGGGCCGGGGGCCAACGTCCTGACTTTC. It specifies CASSYRGPGANVLTF.

With respect to this clone: Sequence at one end of the junction differs from germline and may be a read error. The chain links TRBV7-7 to TRBJ2-2; D is undetermined. This CDR3 is built from 14 residues. Looked up from germline, CDR1 is SSHAT and CDR2 is FNYEAQ (reference sequence). CDR3 nucleotide sequence: TGTGCTAGCAGCTCTCTCGACGTTAACGGGGAGCTGTTTTTT. Translating it yields CASSSLDVNGELFF.

The chain is built from TRBV7-8 and TRBJ2-7; D possibly corresponds to TRBD1 (6 bases). The CDR3 is 15 amino acids. Per germline, CDR1 SGHVS and CDR2 FQNEAQ. Deletions cut 5 bases from V and 2 bases from J, with 16 bases between. This CDR3 is CASSTRSGDAYEQYF. CDR3 in DNA: TGTGCCAGCAGCACTAGGTCAGGGGATGCCTACGAGCAGTACTTC.

This clone has just one count. The chain employs TRBV6-5 and TRBJ1-2, with 7 bases lining up with TRBD1. Germline V gene lookup returns CDR1 MNHEY and CDR2 SVGAGI. The CDR3 runs 13 residues. V trimming: 9 bases; J trimming: 2 bases; junction bases outside the gene matches: 6. The CDR3 DNA is TGTGCCAGATCGACAGGGCTGAACTATGGCTACACCTTC. It codes for CARSTGLNYGYTF.

This clone was seen just once. CDR3 DNA: TGTGCCAGCAGTCAGGTTAAGGGGGCGGAGCAGTTCTTC. It yields the protein CASSQVKGAEQFF. The rearrangement uses TRBV13 and TRBJ2-1, with TRBD1 matching over 7 bases. V lost 6 bases, J lost 10 bases, and 9 bases stayed unmatched. Looked up from germline, CDR1 is PRHDT and CDR2 is FYEKMQ (reference sequence). The CDR3 contains 13 residues.

V is TRBV13 and J is TRBJ2-1, with TRBD2 matching 16 bases. CDR1 PRHDT and CDR2 FYEKMQ come from the germline V gene (reference sequence). The V gene end was trimmed by 2 bases and the J gene end by 1 base; junction bases not matched to a gene: 20. The CDR3 covers 24 residues. Here the CDR3 reads CASSLLWTPGTSGGASASYNEQFF. The CDR3 region has the DNA TGTGCCAGCAGCTTACTCTGGACACCCGGGACTAGCGGGGGGGCAAGTGCGTCCTACAATGAGCAGTTCTTC.

This chain joins TRBV5-4 and TRBJ2-7; no firm D call. V was pared by 1 base and J by 2 bases, with 10 bases between. Germline CDR1 and CDR2: SGHNT and YYREEE (reference sequence). This CDR3 is 14 amino acids long. The CDR3 sequence: CASSLRTAPYEQYF. The CDR3 nucleotides are TGTGCCAGCAGCTTGCGGACGGCCCCCTACGAGCAGTACTTC.

The V and J genes are TRBV27 and TRBJ1-1, with D unresolved. Trimming pared 0 bases from V and 11 bases from J, leaving 16 bases between. Germline CDR1 and CDR2: MNHEY and SMNVEV (reference sequence). The CDR3 runs 14 residues. The CDR3 reads CASSLSITVKRAFF. CDR3 DNA sequence: TGTGCCAGCAGTTTATCGATTACCGTCAAGAGGGCTTTCTTT.

The J gene is TRBJ2-3, the V gene TRBV18; D is possibly TRBD1 or TRBD2 (5 bases each). Deletions cut 1 base from V and 5 bases from J, with 10 bases between. CDR3 length: 14 amino acids. The V gene's germline CDR1 is KGHSH and CDR2 LQKENI. The CDR3 protein is CASSPQLGEDTQYF. For the CDR3, the DNA is TGTGCCAGCTCACCACAACTGGGGGAAGATACGCAGTATTTT.